This TCR beta chain emerged from a study of chemoradiotherapy in HPV16-positive cancers. About the study: Candidate HPV-specific T-cell clones and common TCR motifs came from functional assays in a couple of HPV16-positive patients. Study findings and constraints: The functional HPV-specific definition rests on just a couple of HPV16-positive patients. Non-HPV-specific T cells did not expand in tumors during treatment, whereas candidate HPV-specific clones and E7-related motifs did.

Repertoires were generated with immunoSEQ multiplex PCR, while TCRdb's copy carries only in-frame clones and drops some. The table shows approximately 52,000 clones, with about 92% occurring only once. This clone was counted a single time. The antigen is undetermined. This CDR3 comprises 13 residues. Germline V gives CDR1 WSHSY, CDR2 SAAADI. V was pared by 8 bases and J by 4 bases, with 11 bases between. The V and J genes are TRBV10-2 and TRBJ1-4, with D possibly TRBD1 on 6 matching bases. Sequenced material: blood, taken from a patient who underwent chemoradiotherapy. This receptor was obtained from a human donor with HPV-associated anogenital cancer. The CDR3 nucleotides are TGCGCCAGCCAGCAGGGGATTAATGAAAAACTGTTTTTT. Residues: CASQQGINEKLFF.